A selection of T cell receptor beta chains follows, all from one sample in a study of blood T cells in healthy people across ages. TCRdb re-called the 5' RACE reads with MiXCR, one entry per CDR3 protein. Of about 670,000 distinct CDR3 sequences listed, approximately 40% are singletons. Sequences were obtained from blood. The origin of the receptors is a man older than 75 in good health. The CDR3 runs from the conserved cysteine through the conserved F or W. A D gene is named only where the DNA matches it firmly. Where a row states a size, it is once, few, many or the class of an expanded clone; other rows omit it.

D | J | size | V | CDR3 | DNA
TRBD1 | TRBJ2-2 | - | TRBV9 | CASSVDSGQGTGELFF | TGTGCCAGCAGCGTAGATTCAGGACAGGGAACCGGGGAGCTGTTTTTT
- | TRBJ1-5 | - | TRBV10-2 | CASSESEASNQPQHF | TGCGCCAGCAGTGAGTCGGAAGCGAGCAATCAGCCCCAGCATTTT
- | TRBJ2-3 | - | TRBV5-1 | CASSLGGRERTQYF | TGCGCCAGCAGCTTGGGAGGTCGGGAGCGTACGCAGTATTTT
TRBD2 | TRBJ2-3 | - | TRBV11-2 | CASSMGPGTTDPTDTQYF | TGTGCCAGCAGCATGGGCCCCGGGACTACCGATCCGACAGATACGCAGTATTTT
TRBD2 | TRBJ2-5 | many | TRBV20-1 | CSAPGTSNQETQYF | TGCAGTGCTCCCGGGACTAGTAACCAAGAGACCCAGTACTTC
- | TRBJ2-7 | - | TRBV21-1 | CASSPRKGTHEQYF | TGTGCCAGCAGCCCCCGGAAGGGGACCCACGAGCAGTACTTC
- | TRBJ2-3 | once | TRBV11-2 | CACSLIVGGTDTQYF | TGTGCCTGCAGCTTAATCGTAGGGGGCACAGATACGCAGTATTTT
- | TRBJ2-1 | few | TRBV29-1 | CSVGTELYKEQFF | TGCAGCGTTGGGACCGAGCTATACAAGGAGCAGTTCTTC
- | TRBJ2-1 | - | TRBV29-1 | CSVEPLAKNEQFF | TGCAGCGTTGAACCCCTAGCCAAGAATGAGCAGTTCTTC
- | TRBJ2-1 | few | TRBV29-1 | CSTGRGPYNEQFF | TGCAGCACTGGCAGGGGACCCTACAATGAGCAGTTCTTC
- | TRBJ2-7 | few | TRBV12-3/TRBV12-4 | CARVCSSYEQYF | TGTGCCAGAGTATGTAGCTCCTACGAGCAGTACTTC
- | TRBJ2-7 | few | TRBV25-1 | CASSEQGAATTREQYF | TGTGCCAGCAGTGAACAGGGAGCCGCTACTACGCGTGAGCAGTACTTC
- | TRBJ2-7 | many | TRBV7-2 | CASSLGGSGEYEQYF | TGTGCCAGCAGCTTAGGAGGGTCGGGGGAATACGAGCAGTACTTC
- | TRBJ2-3 | - | TRBV15 | CATSRDVTDTQYF | TGTGCCACCAGCAGAGATGTAACAGATACGCAGTATTTT
- | TRBJ2-6 | - | TRBV11-2 | CASSMYRSGANVLTF | TGTGCCAGCAGCATGTACAGGTCTGGGGCCAACGTCCTGACTTTC